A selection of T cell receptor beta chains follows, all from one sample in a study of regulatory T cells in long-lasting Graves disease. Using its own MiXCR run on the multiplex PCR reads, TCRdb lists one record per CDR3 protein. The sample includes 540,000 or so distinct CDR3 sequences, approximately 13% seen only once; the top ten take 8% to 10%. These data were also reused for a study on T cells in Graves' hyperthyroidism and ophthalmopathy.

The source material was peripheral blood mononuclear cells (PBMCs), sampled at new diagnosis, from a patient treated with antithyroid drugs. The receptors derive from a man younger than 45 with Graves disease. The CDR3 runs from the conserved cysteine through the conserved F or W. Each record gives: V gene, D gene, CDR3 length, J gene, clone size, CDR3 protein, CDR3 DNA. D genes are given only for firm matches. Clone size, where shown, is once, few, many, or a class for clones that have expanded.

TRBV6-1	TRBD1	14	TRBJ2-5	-	CASSDTTGKETQYF	TGTGCCAGCAGTGATACGACAGGGAAGGAGACCCAGTACTTC
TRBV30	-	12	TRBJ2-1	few	CAWSGRLDEQFF	TGTGCCTGGAGTGGGCGACTAGATGAGCAGTTCTTC
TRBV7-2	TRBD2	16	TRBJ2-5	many	CASSFQSGRAGETQYF	TGTGCCAGCAGCTTTCAAAGCGGGAGGGCCGGGGAGACCCAGTACTTC
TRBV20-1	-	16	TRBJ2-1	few	CSARALTKDQNNEQFF	TGCAGTGCTAGAGCCTTAACAAAGGACCAAAACAATGAGCAGTTCTTC
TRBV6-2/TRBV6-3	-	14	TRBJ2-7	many	CASSYGRGFYEQYF	TGTGCCAGCAGTTATGGCAGGGGATTTTATGAGCAGTACTTC
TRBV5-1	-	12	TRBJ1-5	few	CASSLEGGPQHF	TGCGCCAGCAGCTTGGAGGGAGGGCCCCAGCATTTT
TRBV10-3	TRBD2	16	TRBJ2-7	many	CATKGLAGPLSDEQYF	TGTGCCACCAAGGGACTAGCGGGACCCCTCTCGGACGAGCAGTACTTC
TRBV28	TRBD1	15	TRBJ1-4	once	CASSARGTGNEKLFF	TGTGCCAGCAGTGCCCGCGGGACAGGGAACGAAAAACTGTTTTTT
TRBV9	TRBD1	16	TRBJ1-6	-	CASSPRDRSYNSPLHF	TGTGCCAGCAGCCCGCGGGACAGGTCCTATAATTCACCCCTCCACTTT
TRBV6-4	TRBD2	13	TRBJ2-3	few	CASSAGEADTQYF	TGTGCCAGCAGCGCGGGAGAGGCAGATACGCAGTATTTT
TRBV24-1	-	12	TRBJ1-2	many	CATSDLTGGYTF	TGTGCCACCAGTGATTTAACAGGCGGCTACACCTTC
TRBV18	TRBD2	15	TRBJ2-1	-	CASSLPGTSVGEQFF	TGTGCCAGCTCACTCCCCGGGACTAGCGTTGGTGAGCAGTTCTTC
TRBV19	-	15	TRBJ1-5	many	CASSIGGRVGQPQHF	TGTGCCAGTAGTATAGGTGGCAGGGTGGGTCAGCCCCAGCATTTT
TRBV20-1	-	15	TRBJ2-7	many	CSASRPGGWGYEQYF	TGCAGTGCTAGTCGCCCGGGCGGGTGGGGATACGAGCAGTACTTC
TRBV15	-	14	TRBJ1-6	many	CATSNAGTGSPLHF	TGTGCCACCAGCAACGCGGGCACTGGGTCACCCCTCCACTTT
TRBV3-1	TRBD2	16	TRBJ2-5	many	CASSQDGTSGEETQYF	TGTGCCAGCAGCCAAGATGGGACTAGCGGGGAAGAGACCCAGTACTTC
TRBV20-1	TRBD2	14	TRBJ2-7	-	CSASSGTSGYEQYF	TGCAGTGCTAGTTCCGGGACTAGCGGCTACGAGCAGTACTTC
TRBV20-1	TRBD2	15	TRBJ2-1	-	CSARDFGGSGDEQFF	TGCAGTGCTAGAGATTTCGGCGGGAGCGGCGATGAGCAGTTCTTC
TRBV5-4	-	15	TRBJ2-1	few	CASSLGVGRRDEQFF	TGTGCCAGCAGCTTGGGGGTCGGGAGAAGGGATGAGCAGTTCTTC
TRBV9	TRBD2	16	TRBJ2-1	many	CASSVAPSGRVGEQFF	TGTGCCAGCAGCGTAGCCCCTAGCGGGAGAGTTGGTGAGCAGTTCTTC
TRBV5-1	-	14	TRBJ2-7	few	CASSLLAASHEQYF	TGCGCCAGCAGCTTGCTGGCGGCGAGCCACGAGCAGTACTTC
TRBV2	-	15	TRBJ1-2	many	CASRGSVGEDYGYTF	TGTGCCAGCAGGGGGTCAGTCGGCGAGGACTATGGCTACACCTTC
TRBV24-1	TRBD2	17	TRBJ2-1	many	CATSDETREGSYNEQFF	TGTGCCACCAGTGATGAGACCAGGGAGGGTTCCTACAATGAGCAGTTCTTC
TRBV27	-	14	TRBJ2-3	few	CASSAYTVTDTQYF	TGTGCCAGCAGTGCCTATACGGTCACAGATACGCAGTATTTT
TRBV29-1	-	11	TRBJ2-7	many	CSVLRDYEQYF	TGCAGCGTTTTAAGGGACTACGAGCAGTACTTC
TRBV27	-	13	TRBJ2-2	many	CASSSGYTGELFF	TGTGCCAGCAGCTCGGGATACACCGGGGAGCTGTTTTTT
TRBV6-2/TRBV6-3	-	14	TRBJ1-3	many	CASSQGSTGNTIYF	TGTGCCAGCAGTCAGGGATCTACTGGAAACACCATATATTTT
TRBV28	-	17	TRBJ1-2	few	CASSFLRGGPFTDGYTF	TGTGCCAGCAGTTTCTTGAGGGGGGGTCCTTTTACGGATGGCTACACCTTC
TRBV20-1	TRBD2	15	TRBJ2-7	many	CSARDQAGVVREQYF	TGCAGTGCTAGAGATCAAGCGGGAGTAGTGCGGGAGCAGTACTTC
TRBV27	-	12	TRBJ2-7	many	CASSRGAYEQYF	TGTGCCAGCAGCCGCGGAGCTTACGAGCAGTACTTC
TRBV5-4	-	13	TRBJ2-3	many	CASSLLTRDTQYF	TGTGCCAGCAGCTTACTGACGCGAGATACGCAGTATTTT
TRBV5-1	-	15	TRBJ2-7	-	CASRPTTGTPYEQYF	TGCGCCAGCCGCCCCACAACAGGGACTCCCTACGAGCAGTACTTC
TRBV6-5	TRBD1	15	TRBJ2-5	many	CASSYLRTGGETQYF	TGTGCCAGCAGTTACCTCCGGACAGGGGGCGAGACCCAGTACTTC
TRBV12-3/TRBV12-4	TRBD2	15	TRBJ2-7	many	CASSHDSGSRHEQYF	TGTGCCAGCAGCCACGACAGCGGGAGTCGGCACGAGCAGTACTTC
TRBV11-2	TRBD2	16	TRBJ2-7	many	CASSSGLAVRSYEQYF	TGTGCCAGCAGCTCGGGACTAGCTGTCAGGTCCTACGAGCAGTACTTC
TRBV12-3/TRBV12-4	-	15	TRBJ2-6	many	CASSPLLRGANVLTF	TGTGCCAGCAGCCCGCTGCTGAGGGGGGCCAACGTCCTGACTTTC
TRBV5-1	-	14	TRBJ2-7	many	CASSKGEIANEQYF	TGCGCCAGCAGCAAGGGGGAGATCGCCAACGAGCAGTACTTC
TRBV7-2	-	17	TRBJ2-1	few	CASSLIWATSTPVEQFF	TGTGCCAGCAGCTTAATCTGGGCGACTAGTACCCCTGTTGAGCAGTTCTTC
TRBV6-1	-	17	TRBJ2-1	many	CASSEAAGISSYNEQFF	TGTGCCAGCAGTGAAGCTGCCGGGATAAGCTCCTACAATGAGCAGTTCTTC
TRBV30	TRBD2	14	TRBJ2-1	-	CAWRGLAGYDEQFF	TGTGCCTGGCGAGGACTAGCGGGATATGATGAGCAGTTCTTC
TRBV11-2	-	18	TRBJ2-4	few	CASSLGGWTDWAKNIQYF	TGTGCCAGCAGCTTAGGGGGATGGACAGATTGGGCCAAAAACATTCAGTACTTC
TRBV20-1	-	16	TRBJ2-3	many	CSARPNLKDSTDTQYF	TGCAGTGCTAGACCAAACCTTAAGGACAGCACAGATACGCAGTATTTT
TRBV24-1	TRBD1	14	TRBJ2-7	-	CATRGADRDDEQYF	TGTGCCACCAGAGGGGCGGACAGGGATGACGAGCAGTACTTC
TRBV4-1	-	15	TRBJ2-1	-	CASSQASFFESRQFF	TGCGCCAGCAGCCAAGCAAGTTTCTTCGAGAGTCGGCAGTTCTTC
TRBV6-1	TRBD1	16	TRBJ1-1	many	CASSERDRRVNTEAFF	TGTGCCAGCAGTGAAAGGGACAGGCGGGTGAACACTGAAGCTTTCTTT
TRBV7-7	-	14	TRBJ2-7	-	CATNGGTVSYEQYF	TGTGCCACCAATGGGGGGACCGTATCCTACGAGCAGTACTTC